The clone carrying this T cell receptor (beta chain) has only a few counts. The antigen is undetermined. This specimen includes other DNA sequences encoding the same CDR3. The data belong to a study of radiotherapy plus CTLA-4 blockade in lung cancer. Whole-study context: Disease control was present in 30% to 40% of patients, and objective responses in 15% to 20%.

CDR3 length: 13 residues. The germline V and J ends were trimmed by 2 bases and 2 bases, with 7 bases remaining between them. Germline V lookup: CDR1 KGHSH, CDR2 LQKENI. Clones were sequenced by immunoSEQ multiplex PCR, and TCRdb holds only the in-frame ones, with some missing. Counted here are more than 100,000 clones, approximately 90% occurring once; the ten biggest clones make up under 8%. Study-level points and caveats: In blood, TCR clones derived from the tumor expanded after radiotherapy plus ipilimumab.

The sequence derives from a human donor with non-small cell lung cancer that progressed on radiotherapy plus ipilimumab. Sample: peripheral blood, taken from a patient treated with radiotherapy plus ipilimumab. The chain joins TRBV18 to TRBJ2-7, with D uncertain. Here the CDR3 DNA reads TGTGCCAGCTCACCAGGGTTAACCTACGAGCAGTACTTC. As protein: CASSPGLTYEQYF.